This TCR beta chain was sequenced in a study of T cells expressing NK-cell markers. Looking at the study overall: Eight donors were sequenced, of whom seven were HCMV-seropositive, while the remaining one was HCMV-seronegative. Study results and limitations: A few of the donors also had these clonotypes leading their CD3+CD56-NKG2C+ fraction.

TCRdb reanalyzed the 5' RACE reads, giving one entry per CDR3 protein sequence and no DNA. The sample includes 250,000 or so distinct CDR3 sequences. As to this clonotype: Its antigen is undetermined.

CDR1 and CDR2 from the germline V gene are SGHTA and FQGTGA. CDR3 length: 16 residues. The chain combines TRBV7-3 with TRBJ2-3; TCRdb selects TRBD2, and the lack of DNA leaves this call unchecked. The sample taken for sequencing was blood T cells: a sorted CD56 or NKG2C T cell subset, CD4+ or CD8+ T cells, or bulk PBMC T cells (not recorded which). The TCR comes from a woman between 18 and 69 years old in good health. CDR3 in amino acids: CASSLLASGSTDTQYF. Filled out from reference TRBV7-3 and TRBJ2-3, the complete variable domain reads GAGVSQTPSNKVTEKGKYVELRCDPISGHTALYWYRQSLGQGPEFLIYFQGTGAADDSGLPNDRFFAVRPEGSVSTLKIQRTERGDSAVYLCASSLLASGSTDTQYFGPGTRLTVL.